These 20 T cell receptor beta chains were all obtained from the same sample, sequenced in a study of blood T cell repertoires in COVID-19. The assay was immunoSEQ multiplex PCR, and TCRdb's table has in-frame clones only and misses some. The data show 300,000 to 350,000 clones, roughly 89% seen once. Sequenced input: peripheral blood. The receptors come from a man aged 30 to 39 with COVID-19, enrolled during active disease.

This sequence joins TRBV6-5 and TRBJ1-1; tentative D call: TRBD1 (5 bases). The germline gives CDR1 MNHEY, CDR2 SVGAGI. Trimming pared 11 bases from V and 4 bases from J, leaving 17 bases between. The CDR3 is 13 residues long. CDR3 loop: CACNRDSITEAFF. As DNA, the CDR3 is TGTGCCTGTAACCGGGACTCAATCACTGAAGCTTTCTTT.

The table lists this clone with a few counts. The chain links TRBV11-2 to TRBJ2-7; 8 bases match TRBD1. The germline CDR1 and CDR2 sequences are SGHAT and FQNNGV. CDR3 size: 14 residues. V dropped 0 bases and J dropped 11; count of bases not matched to a gene: 9. The CDR3 nucleotides read TGTGCCAGCAGCTTAGATCGGACAGGGACGACGGAGTACTTC. Translation gives CASSLDRTGTTEYF.

In this sample, this clone turned up a few times. V gene TRBV30 combines with J gene TRBJ2-5; TRBD2 matches at 9 bases. J was trimmed by 5 bases and V by 3 bases; bases with no gene match: 7. The CDR3 runs to 14 residues. From germline, CDR1 is GTSNPN and CDR2 SVGIG (reference sequence). CDR3 amino acids: CAWSGLAPGETQYF. CDR3 nucleotide sequence: TGTGCCTGGAGCGGACTAGCGCCTGGCGAGACCCAGTACTTC.

The chain employs TRBV7-2 and TRBJ2-7; maybe TRBD2 (6 bases). There are 14 residues in the CDR3. The V end lost 5 bases, the J end lost 3 bases, and 14 bases lay between the germline ends. Germline V gene lookup returns CDR1 SGHTA and CDR2 FQGNSA. Here the CDR3 DNA reads TGTGCCAGCAGCCGGGCAGGGACTCACTACGAGCAGTACTTC. It translates to CASSRAGTHYEQYF.

This clone has only one observation. This chain links TRBV29-1 with TRBJ2-5; 9 nucleotides agree with TRBD1. Germline V gives CDR1 SQVTM, CDR2 ANQGSEA. This CDR3 has 13 amino acids. Trimming cost V 6 bases and J 4 bases; bases outside gene matches: 6. The CDR3 DNA follows: TGCAGCGTCCCAGACAGGGGGGGAGAGACCCAGTACTTC. Translated: CSVPDRGGETQYF.

Here the CDR3 reads CASKGSGGTYEQYF. In DNA form, the CDR3 reads TGTGCCAGCAAGGGGTCAGGGGGGACCTACGAGCAGTACTTC. This chain connects TRBV28 to TRBJ2-7, with D tentatively TRBD1 (7 bases). CDR3 size: 14 residues. Germline V lookup: CDR1 MDHEN, CDR2 SYDVKM. V lost 7 bases to trimming and J lost 2 bases, with 15 bases between them.

The chain recombines TRBV27 with TRBJ2-5; a weak D match, TRBD1 (5 bases). Looked up from germline, CDR1 is MNHEY and CDR2 is SMNVEV (reference sequence). CDR3 length equals 13 residues. V was trimmed by 6 bases and J by 5 bases, leaving 13 bases between them. CDR3 in DNA: TGTGCCAGCAGACCCCAGGGTTACGAGACCCAGTACTTC. This encodes CASRPQGYETQYF.

The chain links TRBV28 to TRBJ2-7, with D unresolved. This CDR3 is built from 12 residues. In germline, CDR1 is MDHEN, CDR2 SYDVKM. The V gene lost 5 bases and the J gene lost 6 bases, with 11 bases spanning the gap. CDR3 sequence reads: CASSLLTAEQYF. CDR3 nucleotide sequence: TGTGCCAGCAGTCTCCTCACTGCCGAGCAGTACTTC.

CDR3: CASSPYRDRVSYNEQFF. CDR3 DNA sequence: TGCGCCAGCAGCCCGTACCGGGACAGGGTGTCCTACAATGAGCAGTTCTTC. V and J are TRBV5-1 and TRBJ2-1; 9 bases agree with TRBD1. This CDR3 has 17 amino acids. V lost 4 bases to trimming and J lost 1 base; unmatched junction nucleotides: 9. Germline V gene lookup returns CDR1 SGHRS and CDR2 YFSETQ.

This clone is a singleton in its sample. Other DNA sequences of this sample code for an identical CDR3. The rearrangement uses TRBV7-3 and TRBJ2-1; 13 bases agree with TRBD2. Germline trimming cut 3 bases from V and 6 bases from J; bases unmatched to any gene: 2. In germline, CDR1 is SGHTA, CDR2 FQGTGA. CDR3 length: 15 residues. The CDR3, as DNA: TGTGCCAGCAGCTTCGGACTAGCGGGAGTCAATGAGCAGTTCTTC. Amino acid sequence: CASSFGLAGVNEQFF.

The V call is TRBV3-1 (or the pseudogene TRBV3-2), the J call TRBJ2-1, with 9 bases identical to TRBD1. Germline CDR1 and CDR2: LGHDT and YNNKEL (reference sequence). CDR3 size: 16 residues. Trimming took 4 bases from V and 5 from J; bases not matched to a gene: 9. The CDR3 is CASSPPGTGYDNEQFF. DNA for the CDR3: TGTGCCAGCAGCCCACCCGGGACAGGGTACGACAATGAGCAGTTCTTC.

V is TRBV11-2 and J is TRBJ2-1, with D tentatively TRBD1 (6 bases). CDR1 and CDR2 from the germline V gene are SGHAT and FQNNGV. Trimming stripped 0 bases from V and 5 bases from J, with 11 bases between. This CDR3 is built from 15 residues. CDR3 bases: TGTGCCAGCAGCTTAGACAGGGGCCCAAACAATGAGCAGTTCTTC. Its protein product is CASSLDRGPNNEQFF. The full variable domain, its missing parts supplied by reference TRBV11-2 and TRBJ2-1, is EAGVAQSPRYKIIEKRQSVAFWCNPISGHATLYWYQQILGQGPKLLIQFQNNGVVDDSQLPKDRFSAERLKGVDSTLKIQPAKLEDSAVYLCASSLDRGPNNEQFFGPGTRLTVL.

This clone was seen only once. The rearrangement uses TRBV11-2 and TRBJ1-2; D is possibly TRBD1 (6 bases). Germline assignment: CDR1 SGHAT and CDR2 FQNNGV. With 5 bases removed from V and 0 bases from J, the gap between germline ends came to 10 bases. The CDR3 runs 14 residues. CDR3 region: CASSTRTANYGYTF. The CDR3 DNA is TGTGCCAGCAGCACCCGGACAGCTAACTATGGCTACACCTTC. The full variable domain, its missing parts supplied by reference TRBV11-2 and TRBJ1-2, is EAGVAQSPRYKIIEKRQSVAFWCNPISGHATLYWYQQILGQGPKLLIQFQNNGVVDDSQLPKDRFSAERLKGVDSTLKIQPAKLEDSAVYLCASSTRTANYGYTFGSGTRLTVV.

The chain combines TRBV7-2 with TRBJ2-1; 7 positions agree with TRBD2. The germline V gene encodes CDR1 SGHTA and CDR2 FQGNSA. The CDR3 has 17 residues. V dropped 0 bases and J dropped 7; count of bases not matched to a gene: 12. The CDR3 region has the DNA TGTGCCAGCAGCTTAGCTTCGAGACTAGCAGGGATGAATGAGCAGTTCTTC. It specifies CASSLASRLAGMNEQFF.

V gene TRBV7-2 combines with J gene TRBJ2-1, with 7 bases lining up with TRBD1. Trimming removed 5 bases from V and 2 bases from J; junction bases left unmatched: 3. This CDR3 contains 14 residues. Germline-derived CDR1 and CDR2 are SGHTA and FQGNSA. DNA for the CDR3: TGTGCCAGCAGCCCTGGGACAGCCTACAATGAGCAGTTCTTC. It encodes CASSPGTAYNEQFF.

The rearrangement links TRBV4-3 to TRBJ1-1; possibly TRBD1 for D (6 bases). CDR1 is LGHNA, CDR2 YSLEER, per germline. The CDR3 is made up of 17 amino acids. V was shortened by 0 bases and J by 7 bases, with 21 bases between the two germline ends. The CDR3 reads CASSQDHSGGVRDEAFF. The CDR3 DNA reads as TGCGCCAGCAGCCAAGATCATTCGGGGGGCGTCAGAGATGAAGCTTTCTTT.

The V and J genes are TRBV5-4 and TRBJ2-7, with 7 nucleotides matching TRBD1. The germline gives CDR1 SGHNT, CDR2 YYREEE (reference sequence). With 5 bases clipped from V and 4 bases from J, the junction kept 12 bases outside the gene matches. The CDR3 sequence is 15 residues long. The CDR3 loop is CASSPGQQGYYEQYF. CDR3 DNA sequence: TGTGCCAGCAGTCCTGGGCAACAGGGGTATTACGAGCAGTACTTC.

This clone was counted a single time. The genes are TRBV7-9 and TRBJ1-3, with D possibly TRBD1 on 5 matching bases. Trimming cost V 0 bases and J 4 bases, with 16 bases left between them. Germline V CDR1 and CDR2: SEHNR, FQNEAQ (reference sequence). The CDR3 is 17 amino acids. The CDR3 region is CASSLARGGVSGNTIYF. As DNA, the CDR3 is TGTGCCAGCAGCTTAGCGAGGGGAGGGGTATCCGGAAACACCATATATTTT.

The V and J genes are TRBV6-6 and TRBJ2-3; D may be TRBD2 (7 bases). Germline CDR1 and CDR2: MNHNY and SVGAGI (reference sequence). With 6 bases removed from V and 5 bases from J, the gap between germline ends came to 12 bases. CDR3 length: 13 amino acids. CDR3 in amino acids: CASRAGAGDTQYF. The CDR3 DNA reads as TGTGCCAGCAGGGCGGGGGCTGGAGATACGCAGTATTTT.

The rearrangement uses TRBV28 and TRBJ1-2; 7 bases agree with TRBD1. V gave up 7 bases and J gave up 8 bases; unmatched junction bases: 7. Germline values: CDR1 MDHEN, CDR2 SYDVKM. There are 12 residues in the CDR3. DNA for the CDR3: TGTGCCAGCAATGCAGGGGGTTACGGCTACACCTTC. Protein: CASNAGGYGYTF.